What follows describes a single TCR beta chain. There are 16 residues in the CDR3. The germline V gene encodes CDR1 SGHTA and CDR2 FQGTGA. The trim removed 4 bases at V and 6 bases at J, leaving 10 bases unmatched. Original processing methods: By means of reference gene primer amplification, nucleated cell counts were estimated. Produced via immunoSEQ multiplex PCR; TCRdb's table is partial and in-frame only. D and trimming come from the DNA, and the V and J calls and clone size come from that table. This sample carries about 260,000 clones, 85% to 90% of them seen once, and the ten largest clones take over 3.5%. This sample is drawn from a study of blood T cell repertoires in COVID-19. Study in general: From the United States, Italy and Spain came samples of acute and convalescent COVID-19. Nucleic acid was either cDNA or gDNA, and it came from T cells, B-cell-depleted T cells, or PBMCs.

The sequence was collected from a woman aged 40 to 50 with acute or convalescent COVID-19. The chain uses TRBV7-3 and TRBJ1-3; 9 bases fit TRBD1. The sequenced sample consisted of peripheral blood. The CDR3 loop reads CASSSNGWDRENTIYF. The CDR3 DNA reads TGTGCCAGCAGCTCAAACGGGTGGGACAGGGAAAACACCATATATTTT.